The next 13 T cell receptor beta chains were all read from a single sample in a study of OX40 agonist ivuxolimab in advanced cancers. Generated by immunoSEQ multiplex PCR, the TCRdb table keeps only in-frame clones and is missing some. The sample has more than 10,000 clones, roughly 84% seen once; the top ten hold approximately 8.3%. Material: CD4+ or CD8+ T cells sorted from blood, obtained in a trial of the OX40 agonist ivuxolimab. These receptors were collected from an adult with an advanced solid tumor such as melanoma, head and neck, liver or kidney cancer.

V usage is TRBV2 and J usage is TRBJ1-5; no firm D call. Germline V gene sequence: CDR1 SNHLY, CDR2 FYNNEI. The CDR3 extends over 16 amino acids. V gave up 5 bases and J gave up 3 bases, with 17 bases separating them. The CDR3, as DNA: TGTGCCAGCAGTCTGGGGAGAGAGACTGTCAATCAGCCCCAGCATTTT. Its translation is CASSLGRETVNQPQHF.

A few counts support this clone. The gene calls are TRBV7-9 and TRBJ1-6; possibly TRBD1 for D (5 bases). Deletions cut 6 bases from V and 9 bases from J, with 18 bases between. CDR3 length: 15 residues. In germline, CDR1 is SEHNR, CDR2 FQNEAQ (reference sequence). CDR3 sequence (DNA): TGTGCCAGCAGTCCAGTGTCGGGGGAGGGTTCACCCCTCCACTTT. Residues: CASSPVSGEGSPLHF. The complete variable domain, with remaining parts taken from reference TRBV7-9 and TRBJ1-6, reads DTGVSQNPRHKITKRGQNVTFRCDPISEHNRLYWYRQTLGQGPEFLTYFQNEAQLEKSRLLSDRFSAERPKGSFSTLEIQRTEQGDSAMYLCASSPVSGEGSPLHFGNGTRLTVT.

The CDR3 nucleotides read TGTGCCAGCAGCCCGGGGGACGGTTGGAGCGATACGCAGTATTTT. This codes for CASSPGDGWSDTQYF. The chain joins TRBV5-4 to TRBJ2-3, with a possible D match to TRBD2 (6 bases). In germline, CDR1 is SGHNT, CDR2 YYREEE (reference sequence). CDR3 length: 15 amino acids. V was shortened by 4 bases and J by 6 bases, with 18 bases between the two germline ends.

CDR3 sequence (DNA): TGTGCCAGCAGCATACCCAGCGGGACTAGCGGGGGGGCCGATGAGCAGTTCTTC. The encoded protein is CASSIPSGTSGGADEQFF. The chain is built from TRBV7-9 and TRBJ2-1, with 16 bases aligning to TRBD2. CDR1 and CDR2 from the germline V gene are SEHNR and FQNEAQ (reference sequence). This CDR3 is built from 18 residues. Trimming took 5 bases from V and 8 from J; bases not matched to a gene: 12.

The rearrangement joins TRBV6-5 to TRBJ2-1; 7 bases align to TRBD2. With V trimmed by 7 bases and J by 5 bases, 8 bases remained unmatched. This CDR3 region has 14 residues. Germline V CDR1 and CDR2: MNHEY, SVGAGI. Written as DNA, the CDR3 is TGTGCCAGCAACGGTGGCGGGGGTCACAATGAGCAGTTCTTC. Its translation: CASNGGGGHNEQFF.

J is TRBJ1-1 and V is TRBV19, with D possibly being TRBD1 (6 bases). This CDR3 spans 15 amino acids. Germline values: CDR1 LNHDA, CDR2 SQIVND (reference sequence). The ends were cut back, 5 bases at V and 0 bases at J, with 13 bases in the middle. The CDR3 nucleotides are TGTGCCAGTAGTCCAACAGGGTGGGTGAACACTGAAGCTTTCTTT. Protein: CASSPTGWVNTEAFF. The full variable domain, completed using reference TRBV19 and TRBJ1-1, is DGGITQSPKYLFRKEGQNVTLSCEQNLNHDAMYWYRQDPGQGLRLIYYSQIVNDFQKGDIAEGYSVSREKKESFPLTVTSAQKNPTAFYLCASSPTGWVNTEAFFGQGTRLTVV.

This chain connects TRBV13 to TRBJ1-1; 10 nucleotides align to TRBD1. CDR3 length: 15 amino acids. Germline assignment: CDR1 PRHDT and CDR2 FYEKMQ (reference sequence). Germline trimming cut 5 bases from V and 2 bases from J; bases unmatched to any gene: 5. In DNA, the CDR3 is TGTGCCAGCAGCACCCGACAGGGGGCTAACACTGAAGCTTTCTTT. It translates to CASSTRQGANTEAFF.

This clone is a singleton in its sample. The chain uses TRBV10-3 and TRBJ2-7; the D is unclear. Trimming pared 0 bases from V and 3 bases from J, leaving 6 bases between. CDR1 is ENHRY and CDR2 is SYGVKD in the germline V gene. The CDR3 covers 13 residues. CDR3 DNA: TGTGCCATCAGTGAGTCGGGCAGCTACGAGCAGTACTTC. Amino acid sequence: CAISESGSYEQYF.

The chain joins TRBV5-1 to TRBJ1-1, with D maybe TRBD1 (5 bases). V lost 5 bases, J lost 6 bases, and 8 bases lay in between. The CDR3 is 11 residues long. Germline assignment: CDR1 SGHRS and CDR2 YFSETQ. The CDR3 reads CASSLGAEAFF. The CDR3 bases are TGCGCCAGCAGTCTGGGGGCTGAAGCTTTCTTT.

This chain joins TRBV6-5 and TRBJ1-1, with a possible D match to TRBD1 (5 bases). The CDR3 is made up of 12 amino acids. V lost 4 bases and J 6 bases, leaving 9 bases between the germline ends. CDR1 is MNHEY and CDR2 is SVGAGI in the germline V gene. The CDR3 sequence is CASSSEGSEAFF. DNA for the CDR3: TGTGCCAGCAGTTCCGAGGGGTCTGAAGCTTTCTTT.

This chain links TRBV7-9 with TRBJ1-1; D unresolved. The V end was cut by 1 base, the J end by 4 bases, with 13 bases between. Germline V gives CDR1 SEHNR, CDR2 FQNEAQ (reference sequence). This CDR3 region has 15 residues. CDR3 sequence reads: CASSLEGHRGTEAFF. CDR3 nucleotides: TGTGCCAGCAGCTTAGAGGGCCATCGTGGCACTGAAGCTTTCTTT. The full variable domain, with the rest looked up from reference TRBV7-9 and TRBJ1-1, is DTGVSQNPRHKITKRGQNVTFRCDPISEHNRLYWYRQTLGQGPEFLTYFQNEAQLEKSRLLSDRFSAERPKGSFSTLEIQRTEQGDSAMYLCASSLEGHRGTEAFFGQGTRLTVV.

This clone was observed a handful of times. The chain links TRBV12-5 to TRBJ1-1; D call uncertain. CDR1 LGHNT and CDR2 FRNRAP come from the germline V gene. This CDR3 spans 16 amino acids. The V gene lost 4 bases and the J gene lost 1 base, with 16 bases spanning the gap. CDR3: CASGSTLTRWNTEAFF. The CDR3 coding sequence is TGTGCTAGTGGTTCAACTCTGACCCGGTGGAACACTGAAGCTTTCTTT.

The V call is TRBV2, the J call TRBJ1-6, with 8 bases aligning to TRBD1. The CDR3 has 15 residues. Germline CDR1 SNHLY, CDR2 FYNNEI. The ends lost 6 bases at V and 8 bases at J; junction bases unmatched: 9. The CDR3 reads CASRTTGDEYSPLHF. CDR3 sequence (DNA): TGTGCCAGCAGAACGACAGGGGACGAGTATTCACCCCTCCACTTT.